Sequencing of this TCR beta chain was carried out in a study of shared clonotypes between healthy human individuals. In the study overall: Each donor had three CD4 naive, three CD4 memory, two CD8 naive and one CD8 memory plate.

The J segment lost 4 bases and the V segment lost 1 base, leaving 0 bases of the junction unmatched. CDR1 is SGHNT and CDR2 is YENEEA in the germline V gene. The CDR3 totals 15 residues. None of the donors, who were healthy HIV-negative adults, had recently had acute infections or vaccinations. To note about this clone: This same CDR3 is encoded by further DNA sequences in the sample.

Profiling relied on immunoSEQ multiplex PCR, and the TCRdb table lists in-frame clones only, not all of them. This sample has over a million clones, with under 99% found just once. The genes are TRBV11-3 and TRBJ2-3; 12 nucleotides line up with TRBD2. The specimen sequenced was naive CD4+ T cells sorted from blood. Subset specified: CD45RA+ positively selected. This receptor was taken from a man aged 25-40 years in good health. Here the CDR3 DNA reads TGTGCCAGCAGCTTAGGACTAGCGGGAGCAGATACGCAGTATTTT. This gives the protein CASSLGLAGADTQYF.